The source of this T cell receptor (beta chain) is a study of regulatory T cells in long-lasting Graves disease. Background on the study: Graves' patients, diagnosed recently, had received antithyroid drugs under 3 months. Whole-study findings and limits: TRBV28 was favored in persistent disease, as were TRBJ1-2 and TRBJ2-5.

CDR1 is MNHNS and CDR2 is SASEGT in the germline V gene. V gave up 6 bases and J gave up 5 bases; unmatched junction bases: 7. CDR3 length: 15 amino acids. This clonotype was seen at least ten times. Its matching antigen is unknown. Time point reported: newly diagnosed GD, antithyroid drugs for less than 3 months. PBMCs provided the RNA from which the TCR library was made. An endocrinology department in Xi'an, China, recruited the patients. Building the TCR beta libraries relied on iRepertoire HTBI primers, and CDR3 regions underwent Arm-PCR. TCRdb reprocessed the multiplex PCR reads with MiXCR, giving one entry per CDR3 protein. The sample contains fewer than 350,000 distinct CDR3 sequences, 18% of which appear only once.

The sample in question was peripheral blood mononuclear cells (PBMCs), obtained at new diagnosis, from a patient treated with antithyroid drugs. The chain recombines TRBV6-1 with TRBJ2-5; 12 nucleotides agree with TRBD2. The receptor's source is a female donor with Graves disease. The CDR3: CASRPTSGSPETQYF. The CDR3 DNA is TGTGCCAGCAGACCGACTAGCGGGAGTCCGGAGACCCAGTACTTC.